This T cell receptor beta chain is drawn from a study of vaccination and CD4 T cells after COVID-19. Background on the study: Recovered-phase convalescent patients showed SARS-CoV-2 positivity by nasal swab PCR; about ten were mild, one severe. Cells received overlapping spike peptides from SARS-CoV-2, HCoV-NL63, HCoV-OC43 and HCoV-229E as stimulation. Study findings and constraints: In median terms, SARS-CoV-2-reactive clonotypes went from approximately 21 to 40, a nonsignificant rise.

Points on this clonotype: The antigen remains undetermined.

CDR3 size: 15 residues. CDR1 and CDR2 from the germline V gene are SGHTA and FQGNSA. V lost 5 bases and J lost 4, with 17 bases in between. Sample treatment: approximately 9-day PBMC culture with coronavirus spike peptide pools or control peptides (ViraFEST assay). The study sequenced cultured CD4+ T cell DNA using the Oncomine TCR Beta short-read assay. MiXCR, run by TCRdb on the PCR reads, gives a single entry per CDR3 protein. Among 20,000 or so distinct CDR3 sequences listed, about 50% were seen once. The rearrangement uses TRBV7-2 and TRBJ2-5; D may be TRBD1 (6 bases). This TCR was sampled from a human donor with COVID-19. The specimen was cultured CD4+ T cells from blood. The DNA of the CDR3 is TGTGCCAGCAGCCCACGGTACAGGGATTCAGAGACCCAGTACTTC. Translating it yields CASSPRYRDSETQYF.